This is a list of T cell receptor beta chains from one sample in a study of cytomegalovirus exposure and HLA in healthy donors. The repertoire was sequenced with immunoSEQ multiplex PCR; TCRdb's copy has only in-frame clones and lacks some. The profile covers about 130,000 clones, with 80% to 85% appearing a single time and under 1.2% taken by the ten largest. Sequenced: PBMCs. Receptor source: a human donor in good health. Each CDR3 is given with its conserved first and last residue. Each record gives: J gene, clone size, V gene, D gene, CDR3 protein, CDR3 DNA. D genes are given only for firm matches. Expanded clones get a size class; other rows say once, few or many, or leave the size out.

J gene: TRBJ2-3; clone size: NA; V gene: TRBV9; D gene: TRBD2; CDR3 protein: CASSVGPSGATDTQYF; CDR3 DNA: TGTGCCAGCAGCGTGGGACCCAGCGGGGCCACAGATACGCAGTATTTT
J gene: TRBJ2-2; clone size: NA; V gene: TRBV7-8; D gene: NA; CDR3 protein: CASSLNSVTGELFF; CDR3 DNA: TGTGCCAGCAGCTTAAATTCCGTGACCGGGGAGCTGTTTTTT
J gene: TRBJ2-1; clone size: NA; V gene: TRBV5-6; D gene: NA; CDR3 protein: CASSLGTASYNEQFF; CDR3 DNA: TGTGCCAGCAGCTTGGGGACTGCTTCCTACAATGAGCAGTTCTTC
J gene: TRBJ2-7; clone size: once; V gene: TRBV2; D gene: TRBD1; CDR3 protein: CASVPLGQGDEQYF; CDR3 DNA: TGTGCCAGCGTACCCCTAGGACAGGGGGACGAGCAGTACTTC
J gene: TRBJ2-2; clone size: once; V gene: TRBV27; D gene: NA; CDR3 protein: CASSSDGGLATGELFF; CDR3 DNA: TGTGCCAGCAGTTCAGACGGGGGGCTTGCCACCGGGGAGCTGTTTTTT
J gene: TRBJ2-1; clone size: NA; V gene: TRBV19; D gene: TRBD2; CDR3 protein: CASSIESSGYNEQFF; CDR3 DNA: TGTGCCAGTAGTATAGAGTCTAGCGGGTACAATGAGCAGTTCTTC
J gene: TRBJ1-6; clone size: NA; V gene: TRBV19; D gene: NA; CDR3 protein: CASSTRKQPNSPLHF; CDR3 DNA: TGTGCCAGTAGTACGAGGAAGCAGCCTAATTCACCCCTCCACTTT
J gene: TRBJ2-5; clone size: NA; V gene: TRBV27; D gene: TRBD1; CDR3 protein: CASSLSDGQVGVETQYF; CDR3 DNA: TGTGCCAGCAGTTTATCCGACGGACAGGTTGGTGTGGAGACCCAGTACTTC
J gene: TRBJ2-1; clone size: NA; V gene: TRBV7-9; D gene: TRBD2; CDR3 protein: CASSLVAGGHNEQFF; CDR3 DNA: TGTGCCAGCAGCTTAGTAGCGGGGGGGCACAATGAGCAGTTCTTC
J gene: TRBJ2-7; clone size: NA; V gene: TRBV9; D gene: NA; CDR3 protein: CASSRGVTSYEQYF; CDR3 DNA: TGTGCCAGCAGCCGCGGGGTGACCTCCTACGAGCAGTACTTC
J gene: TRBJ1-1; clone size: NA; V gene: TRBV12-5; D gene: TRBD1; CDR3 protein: CASGLVLIPTGGRNTEAFF; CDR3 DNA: TGTGCTAGTGGTTTGGTACTTATCCCCACAGGGGGGAGGAACACTGAAGCTTTCTTT
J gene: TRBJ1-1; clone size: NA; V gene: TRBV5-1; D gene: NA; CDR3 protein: CASSLGADMNTEAFF; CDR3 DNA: TGCGCCAGCAGCTTGGGAGCAGACATGAACACTGAAGCTTTCTTT
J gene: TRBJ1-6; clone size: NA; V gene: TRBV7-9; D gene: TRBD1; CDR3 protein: CASWTGLYNSPLHF; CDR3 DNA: TGTGCCAGTTGGACAGGGCTTTATAATTCACCCCTCCACTTT
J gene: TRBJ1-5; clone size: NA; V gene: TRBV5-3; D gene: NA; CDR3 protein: CARSLVRAGGQPQHF; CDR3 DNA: TGTGCCAGAAGCTTGGTCAGGGCCGGGGGTCAGCCCCAGCATTTT
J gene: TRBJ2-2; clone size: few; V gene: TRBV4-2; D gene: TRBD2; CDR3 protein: CASSQDSGGLGNTGELFF; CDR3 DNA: TGTGCCAGCAGCCAGGATAGCGGGGGTCTCGGGAACACCGGGGAGCTGTTTTTT
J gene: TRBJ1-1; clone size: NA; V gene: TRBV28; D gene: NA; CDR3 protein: CASSSPRTVMNTEAFF; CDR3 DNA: TGTGCCAGCAGTTCCCCTAGGACAGTCATGAACACTGAAGCTTTCTTT
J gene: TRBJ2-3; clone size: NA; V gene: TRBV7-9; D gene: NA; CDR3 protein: CASSLALGRRADTQYF; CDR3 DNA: TGTGCCAGCAGCTTAGCCTTGGGGAGACGGGCAGATACGCAGTATTTT
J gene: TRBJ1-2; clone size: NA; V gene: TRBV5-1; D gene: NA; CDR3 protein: CASSLDLVSGSGGYTF; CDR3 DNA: TGCGCCAGCAGCTTGGATTTAGTTTCTGGCTCGGGTGGCTACACCTTC
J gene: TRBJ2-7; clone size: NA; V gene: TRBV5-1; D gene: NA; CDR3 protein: CASSLDTAGLYEQYF; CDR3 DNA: TGCGCCAGCAGCTTGGATACAGCAGGTCTATACGAGCAGTACTTC
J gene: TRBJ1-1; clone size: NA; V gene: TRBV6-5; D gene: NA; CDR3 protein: CASSSAGVLVNTEAFF; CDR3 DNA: TGTGCCAGCAGTTCAGCGGGAGTACTCGTGAACACTGAAGCTTTCTTT
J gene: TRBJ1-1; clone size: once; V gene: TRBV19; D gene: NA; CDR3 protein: CASSIDLVQRAFF; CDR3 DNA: TGTGCCAGTAGTATAGATCTAGTCCAGAGGGCTTTCTTT
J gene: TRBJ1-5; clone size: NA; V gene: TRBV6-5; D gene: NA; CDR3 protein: CASTPDRWDQPQHF; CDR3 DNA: TGTGCCAGCACCCCCGACAGGTGGGATCAGCCCCAGCATTTT
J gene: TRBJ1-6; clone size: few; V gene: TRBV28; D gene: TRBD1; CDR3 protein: CASSSPGTGSSPLHF; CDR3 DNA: TGTGCCAGCAGTTCACCCGGGACAGGGAGTTCACCCCTCCACTTT
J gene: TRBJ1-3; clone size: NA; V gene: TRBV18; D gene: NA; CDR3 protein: CASSMEGMVTIYF; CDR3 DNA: TGTGCCAGCTCAATGGAGGGAATGGTCACCATATATTTT
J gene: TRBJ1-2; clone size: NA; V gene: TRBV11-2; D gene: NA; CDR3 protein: CASSPSLRGTNYGYTF; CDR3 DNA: TGTGCCAGCAGCCCGTCCCTCCGGGGAACTAACTATGGCTACACCTTC
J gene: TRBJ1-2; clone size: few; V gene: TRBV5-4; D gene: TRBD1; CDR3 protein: CASSFRDRGFLGGYTF; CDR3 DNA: TGTGCCAGCAGCTTCAGGGACAGGGGATTCCTAGGTGGCTACACCTTC
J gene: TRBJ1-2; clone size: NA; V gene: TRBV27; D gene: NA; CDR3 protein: CATITFRGYTF; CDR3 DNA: TGTGCCACTATCACGTTTCGGGGCTACACCTTC
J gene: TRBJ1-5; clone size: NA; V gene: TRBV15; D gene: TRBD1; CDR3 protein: CATSTDRGSNQPQHF; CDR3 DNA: TGTGCCACCAGCACGGACAGGGGCAGCAATCAGCCCCAGCATTTT
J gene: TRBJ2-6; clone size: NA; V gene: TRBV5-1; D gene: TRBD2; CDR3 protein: CASSPGSGGNVLTF; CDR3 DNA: TGCGCCAGCAGCCCAGGTAGCGGGGGCAACGTCCTGACTTTC
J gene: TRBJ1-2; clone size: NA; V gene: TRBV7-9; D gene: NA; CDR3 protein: CASSLAGQVYGYTF; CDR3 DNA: TGTGCCAGCAGCTTAGCGGGCCAAGTTTATGGCTACACCTTC
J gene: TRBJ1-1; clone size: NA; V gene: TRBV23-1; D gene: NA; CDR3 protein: CASSRIRGGAFF; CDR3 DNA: TGCGCCAGCAGTCGGATCCGGGGGGGAGCTTTCTTT
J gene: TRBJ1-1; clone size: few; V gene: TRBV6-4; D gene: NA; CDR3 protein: CASSDTLNTEAFF; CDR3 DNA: TGTGCCAGCAGTGACACTTTGAACACTGAAGCTTTCTTT
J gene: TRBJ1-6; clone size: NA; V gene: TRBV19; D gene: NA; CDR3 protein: CASSSRTGQTSPLHF; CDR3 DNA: TGTGCCAGTAGTTCCCGGACCGGACAGACTTCACCCCTCCACTTT
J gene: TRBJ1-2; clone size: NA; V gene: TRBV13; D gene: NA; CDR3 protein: CASSLVGWQGGYGYTF; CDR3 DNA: TGTGCCAGCAGCTTAGTAGGTTGGCAGGGCGGCTATGGCTACACCTTC
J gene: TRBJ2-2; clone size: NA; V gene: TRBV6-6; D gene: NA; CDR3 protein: CASSYDPGESGELFF; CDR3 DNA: TGTGCCAGCAGTTACGATCCAGGGGAATCAGGGGAGCTGTTTTTT
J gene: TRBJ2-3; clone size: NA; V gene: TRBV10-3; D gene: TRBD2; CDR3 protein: CASKSSGGNTDTQYF; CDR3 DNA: TGTGCCTCCAAGAGCAGCGGGGGCAACACAGATACGCAGTATTTT
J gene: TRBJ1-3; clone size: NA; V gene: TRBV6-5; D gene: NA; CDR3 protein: CATRQDSGNTIYF; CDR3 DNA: TGTGCCACCAGACAGGACTCTGGAAACACCATATATTTT
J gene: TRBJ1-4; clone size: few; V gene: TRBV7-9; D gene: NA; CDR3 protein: CASSPGREKLFF; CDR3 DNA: TGTGCCAGCAGCCCGGGGAGGGAAAAACTGTTTTTT
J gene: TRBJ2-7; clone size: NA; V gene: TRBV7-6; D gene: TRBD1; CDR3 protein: CASSLDDRAREQYF; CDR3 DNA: TGTGCCAGCAGCTTAGATGACAGGGCTCGGGAGCAGTACTTC
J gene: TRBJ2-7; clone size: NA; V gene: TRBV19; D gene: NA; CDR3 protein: CASSYRTETYEQYF; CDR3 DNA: TGTGCCAGTAGTTATCGGACAGAGACCTACGAGCAGTACTTC
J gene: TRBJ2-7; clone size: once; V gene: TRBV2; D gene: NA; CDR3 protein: CASRVPGPDPGEQYF; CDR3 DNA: TGTGCCAGCAGGGTTCCCGGGCCTGACCCGGGGGAGCAGTACTTC